This T cell receptor beta chain is from a study of blood T cells in healthy people across ages. This clonotype was observed a few times. This sequence may be a read error, since a much larger clone differs from it by one base. The CDR3 is made up of 16 amino acids. V was pared by 4 bases and J by 5 bases, with 12 bases of the junction left unmatched. Germline V gene lookup returns CDR1 DFQATT and CDR2 SNEGSKA (reference sequence). Using a J-beta primer mix together with a sample-barcoded 5' primer, a second PCR was run for about 6 to 11 cycles. TCRdb itself ran the 5' RACE reads through MiXCR, one entry per CDR3 protein. The repertoire has hundreds of thousands of distinct CDR3 sequences, approximately 29% of them found once; the top ten carry roughly 15%.

The clonotype was recovered from a woman of 80 years or more in good health. Sequences were obtained from blood. This chain uses TRBV20-1 with TRBJ2-5; 11 bases agree with TRBD2. The CDR3 DNA reads as TGCAGTGCTAAAGCGTCTAGCGGGGGGATCCTGGAGACCCAGTACTTC. Its protein product is CSAKASSGGILETQYF.